This is a list of T cell receptor beta chains from one sample in a study of Graves' ophthalmopathy and Graves' hyperthyroidism. One entry per CDR3 protein, called by TCRdb with MiXCR from the multiplex PCR reads. The sample records a few hundred thousand distinct CDR3 sequences, 15% to 17% being singletons. The sample taken for sequencing was peripheral blood. Every receptor here comes from a woman under 30 with stable Graves' hyperthyroidism. Both conserved end residues are part of each CDR3.

TRBV12-3/TRBV12-4,CASSPGQGNAEAFF
TRBV11-2,CASSFGHFGSGNTIYF
TRBV6-1,CASSVTVTYEQYF
TRBV6-1,CASSEAARPMNTEAFF
TRBV4-1,CASSKELAGVGREQYF
TRBV19,CASSPIKRTSMNTEAFF
TRBV7-2,CASTPQQETQYF
TRBV20-1,CSARPRTGRYTGELFF
TRBV6-2/TRBV6-3,CASTPIAGGAETQYF
TRBV6-2/TRBV6-3,CASTDSAHTDTQYF
TRBV6-1,CASSRYRENSPLHF
TRBV12-3/TRBV12-4,CASMADTQYF
TRBV6-1,CASSEAGGGEQFF
TRBV19,CASSIVSQYQETQYF
TRBV11-1,CASSPDGSPDYEQYF
TRBV6-5,CASSYSGQGYEQYF
TRBV4-2,CASSQEDRRTLRYF
TRBV15,CATSRDRSYGYTF
TRBV18,CASSLVEKGIYEQYF
TRBV6-5,CASSYAGDNQPQHF
TRBV6-2/TRBV6-3,CASSHYTGELFF
TRBV5-1,CASSLRTSPNTGELFF
TRBV7-2,CASSLGLPSGNTIYF
TRBV11-3,CASSNDRDRGRAKNIQYF
TRBV28,CASTEGGASGNQPQHF
TRBV6-5,CASSSTGIAKNIQYF
TRBV10-2,CASSVRAGEYYGYTF
TRBV15,CATSEGDNTEAFF
TRBV9,CASSVGSGGYEQYF
TRBV6-4,CASTVAGGSLGNQPQHF
TRBV6-5,CASSSPTGIYEQYF
TRBV12-3/TRBV12-4,CASSLLAGRPGRETQYF